The clone carrying this TCR beta chain was seen only a few times. Its target is not known. The CDR3 spans 16 residues. The germline CDR1 and CDR2 sequences are SGHRS and YFSETQ. After removal of 5 bases from V and 4 bases from J, the junction contained 11 bases not matched to a gene. This sample was taken from a study of T cells after yellow fever vaccination. Study-level findings and limits: The secondary response peaked faster, at day 5 versus 15, but was weaker.

The authors made TCR cDNA by 5'RACE template switching, adding a universal primer site and UMIs. TCRdb ran MiXCR on the 5' RACE reads and lists one entry per CDR3 protein. The table lists roughly 120,000 distinct CDR3 sequences, 7.2% of them singletons. The clonotype was recovered from a young man who received the YFV17D yellow fever vaccine. This specimen was CD4+ T cells sorted from PBMCs, taken approximately 40 days after the first yellow fever vaccination. The chain couples TRBV5-1 to TRBJ1-4; 7 bases align to TRBD1. The chain's CDR3 is CASRTGTAALNEKLFF. In DNA, the CDR3 is TGCGCCAGCAGAACCGGGACAGCCGCCCTTAATGAAAAACTGTTTTTT.